A selection of T cell receptor beta chains follows, all from one sample in a study of identical twins. One entry per CDR3 protein, called by TCRdb with MiXCR from the 5' RACE reads. The sample includes about 570,000 distinct CDR3 sequences, just under 10% of them seen just once. Separately, the same data were catalogued under a study of yellow fever vaccine responses in identical twins.

The source material was PBMCs. Receptors originate from a woman aged 18 to 35 in good health. Each CDR3 is given with its conserved first and last residue. Each record gives: clone size, V gene, D gene, J gene, CDR3 protein, CDR3 DNA. A D gene is named only where the DNA matches it firmly. Not all rows give a size; the values are once, few, many and, for expanded clones, a class.

clone_size: many; v_call: TRBV7-2; d_call: TRBD1; j_call: TRBJ1-4; cdr3_aa: CASSFTGGAGNEKLFF; cdr3_nt: TGTGCCAGCAGCTTTACAGGGGGCGCGGGTAATGAAAAACTGTTTTTT
clone_size: NA; v_call: TRBV6-2/TRBV6-3; d_call: NA; j_call: TRBJ2-6; cdr3_aa: CASTTPGPGANVLTF; cdr3_nt: TGTGCCAGCACCACTCCCGGGCCTGGGGCCAACGTCCTGACTTTC
clone_size: few; v_call: TRBV20-1; d_call: NA; j_call: TRBJ2-5; cdr3_aa: CSANLGESETQYF; cdr3_nt: TGCAGTGCTAACCTGGGGGAGTCCGAGACCCAGTACTTC
clone_size: few; v_call: TRBV29-1; d_call: TRBD1; j_call: TRBJ2-4; cdr3_aa: CSVELGTGADIQYF; cdr3_nt: TGCAGCGTTGAGTTGGGGACAGGGGCGGACATTCAGTACTTC
clone_size: NA; v_call: TRBV5-5; d_call: TRBD1; j_call: TRBJ2-3; cdr3_aa: CASSPQGGTQYF; cdr3_nt: TGTGCCAGCAGTCCACAGGGGGGCACGCAGTATTTT
clone_size: NA; v_call: TRBV11-2; d_call: NA; j_call: TRBJ2-1; cdr3_aa: CASSSDREKGDSEQFF; cdr3_nt: TGTGCCAGCAGCTCAGACCGGGAGAAGGGCGATAGTGAGCAGTTCTTC
clone_size: NA; v_call: TRBV2; d_call: TRBD1; j_call: TRBJ2-7; cdr3_aa: CASSEYTGTGEYEQYF; cdr3_nt: TGTGCCAGCAGTGAGTACACCGGGACAGGGGAATACGAGCAGTACTTC
clone_size: NA; v_call: TRBV4-1; d_call: TRBD2; j_call: TRBJ2-7; cdr3_aa: CASRMWGSGLAGRDEQYF; cdr3_nt: TGCGCCAGCAGGATGTGGGGCAGTGGACTAGCGGGAAGGGACGAGCAGTACTTC
clone_size: NA; v_call: TRBV12-3/TRBV12-4; d_call: TRBD2; j_call: TRBJ2-1; cdr3_aa: CAICLALIGASGDNEQFF; cdr3_nt: TGTGCCATCTGTTTAGCGCTAATTGGGGCTAGCGGGGACAATGAGCAGTTCTTC
clone_size: many; v_call: TRBV28; d_call: NA; j_call: TRBJ2-7; cdr3_aa: CASSSGTPHGF; cdr3_nt: TGTGCCAGCAGTTCCGGGACTCCCCATGGCTTC
clone_size: NA; v_call: TRBV7-9; d_call: NA; j_call: TRBJ2-1; cdr3_aa: CASSLAGMGASEQFF; cdr3_nt: TGTGCCAGCAGCTTAGCAGGAATGGGGGCGAGTGAGCAGTTCTTC
clone_size: NA; v_call: TRBV7-2; d_call: NA; j_call: TRBJ2-2; cdr3_aa: CASSSDSPYKFF; cdr3_nt: TGTGCCAGCAGCTCGGACAGCCCATACAAGTTTTTT
clone_size: NA; v_call: TRBV5-1; d_call: NA; j_call: TRBJ2-6; cdr3_aa: CASGVSGVGANVLTF; cdr3_nt: TGCGCCAGCGGGGTCTCAGGGGTCGGGGCCAACGTCCTGACTTTC
clone_size: NA; v_call: TRBV6-1; d_call: NA; j_call: TRBJ2-3; cdr3_aa: CASRGLEGPDSTDTQYF; cdr3_nt: TGTGCCAGCAGGGGTCTAGAGGGCCCCGACAGCACAGATACGCAGTATTTT
clone_size: NA; v_call: TRBV11-1; d_call: TRBD2; j_call: TRBJ2-3; cdr3_aa: CASSSWDSGGVTDTQYF; cdr3_nt: TGTGCCAGCAGCTCTTGGGATAGCGGGGGAGTAACAGATACGCAGTATTTT
clone_size: many; v_call: TRBV20-1; d_call: TRBD2; j_call: TRBJ2-7; cdr3_aa: CSAREMRGSHSYEQYF; cdr3_nt: TGCAGTGCTAGAGAGATGCGCGGGAGCCACTCCTACGAGCAGTACTTC
clone_size: NA; v_call: TRBV20-1; d_call: NA; j_call: TRBJ1-1; cdr3_aa: CSASREESYTEAFF; cdr3_nt: TGCAGTGCTAGTAGGGAAGAGTCGTACACTGAAGCTTTCTTT
clone_size: many; v_call: TRBV7-9; d_call: TRBD2; j_call: TRBJ2-5; cdr3_aa: CASSLGEGSGETQYF; cdr3_nt: TGTGCCAGCAGCTTAGGGGAGGGGTCAGGAGAGACCCAGTACTTC
clone_size: NA; v_call: TRBV2; d_call: TRBD1; j_call: TRBJ2-2; cdr3_aa: CASSVVVRGMGGELFF; cdr3_nt: TGTGCCAGCAGTGTCGTGGTCAGGGGGATGGGCGGGGAGCTGTTTTTT
clone_size: NA; v_call: TRBV12-3/TRBV12-4; d_call: TRBD2; j_call: TRBJ2-7; cdr3_aa: CASRFGLAGVSYEQYF; cdr3_nt: TGTGCCAGCAGGTTCGGACTAGCGGGGGTCTCCTACGAGCAGTACTTC
clone_size: NA; v_call: TRBV6-5; d_call: TRBD2; j_call: TRBJ2-1; cdr3_aa: CASIISRASGNNEQFF; cdr3_nt: TGTGCCAGCATTATTTCAAGGGCTAGCGGGAACAATGAGCAGTTCTTC